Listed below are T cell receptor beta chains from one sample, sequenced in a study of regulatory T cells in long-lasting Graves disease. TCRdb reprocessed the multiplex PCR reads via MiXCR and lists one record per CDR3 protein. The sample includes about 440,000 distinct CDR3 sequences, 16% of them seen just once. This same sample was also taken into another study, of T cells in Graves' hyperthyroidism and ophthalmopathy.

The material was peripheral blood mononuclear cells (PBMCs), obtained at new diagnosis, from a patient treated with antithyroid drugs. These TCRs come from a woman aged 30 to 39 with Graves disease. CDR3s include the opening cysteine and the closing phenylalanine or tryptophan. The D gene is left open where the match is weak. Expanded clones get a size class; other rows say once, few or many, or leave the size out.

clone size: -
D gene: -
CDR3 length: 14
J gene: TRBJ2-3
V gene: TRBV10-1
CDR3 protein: CASSTGLGTDTQYF
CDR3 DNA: TGCGCCAGCAGTACAGGGCTTGGGACAGATACGCAGTATTTT

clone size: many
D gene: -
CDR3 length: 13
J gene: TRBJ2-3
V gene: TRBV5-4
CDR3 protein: CASSSGTAGIEYF
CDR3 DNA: TGTGCCAGCAGCTCCGGGACAGCGGGAATCGAGTATTTT

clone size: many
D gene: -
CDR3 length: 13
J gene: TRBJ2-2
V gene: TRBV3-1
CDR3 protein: CASSGSGQGELFF
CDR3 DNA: TGTGCCAGCAGCGGCTCCGGGCAAGGGGAGCTGTTTTTT

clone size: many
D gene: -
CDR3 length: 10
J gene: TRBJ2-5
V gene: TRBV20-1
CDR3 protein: CSASVETQYF
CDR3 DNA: TGCAGTGCTAGTGTGGAGACCCAGTACTTC

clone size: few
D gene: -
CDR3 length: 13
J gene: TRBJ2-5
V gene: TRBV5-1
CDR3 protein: CASSLKVRETQYF
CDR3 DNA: TGCGCCAGCAGCCTGAAGGTCCGAGAGACCCAGTACTTC

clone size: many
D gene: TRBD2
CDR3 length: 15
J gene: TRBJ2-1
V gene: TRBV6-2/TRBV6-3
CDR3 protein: CASRKTSGSLNEQFF
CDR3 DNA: TGTGCCAGCAGAAAGACTAGCGGGAGCCTCAATGAGCAGTTCTTC

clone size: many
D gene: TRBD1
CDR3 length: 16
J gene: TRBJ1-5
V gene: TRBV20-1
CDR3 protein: CSARDMTGGINQPQHF
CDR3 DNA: TGCAGTGCTAGAGATATGACAGGGGGCATCAATCAGCCCCAGCATTTT

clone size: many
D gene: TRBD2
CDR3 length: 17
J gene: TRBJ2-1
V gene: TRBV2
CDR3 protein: CASSGSETSGRADEQFF
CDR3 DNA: TGTGCCAGCAGTGGCTCAGAGACTAGCGGGAGGGCCGATGAGCAGTTCTTC

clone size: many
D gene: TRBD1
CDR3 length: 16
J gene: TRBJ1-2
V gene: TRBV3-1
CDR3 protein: CASSARSGTGLDGYTF
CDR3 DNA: TGTGCCAGCAGCGCACGTTCCGGGACAGGGCTAGATGGCTACACCTTC

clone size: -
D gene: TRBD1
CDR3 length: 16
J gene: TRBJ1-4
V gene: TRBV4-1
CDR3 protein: CASSQPRGRDNEKLFF
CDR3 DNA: TGCGCCAGCAGCCAGCCCAGGGGGCGCGACAATGAAAAACTGTTTTTT

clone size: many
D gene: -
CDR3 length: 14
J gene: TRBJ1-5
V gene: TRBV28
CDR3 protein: CASSLFSSNQPQHF
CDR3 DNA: TGTGCCAGCAGTTTATTCAGTTCAAATCAGCCCCAGCATTTT

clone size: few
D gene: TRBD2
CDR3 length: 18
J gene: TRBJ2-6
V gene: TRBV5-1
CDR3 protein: CASSLELAGGPGANVLTF
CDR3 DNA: TGCGCCAGCAGCTTGGAACTAGCGGGAGGGCCCGGGGCCAACGTCCTGACTTTC

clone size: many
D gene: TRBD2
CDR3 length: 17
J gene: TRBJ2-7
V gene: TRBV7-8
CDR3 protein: CASSPSPGRASSYEQYF
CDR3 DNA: TGTGCCAGCAGTCCCAGCCCGGGGAGGGCCAGCTCCTACGAGCAGTACTTC

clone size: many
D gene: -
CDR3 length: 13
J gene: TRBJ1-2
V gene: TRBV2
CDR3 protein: CASSEAIPPVYTF
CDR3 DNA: TGTGCCAGCAGTGAAGCAATCCCTCCAGTCTACACCTTC

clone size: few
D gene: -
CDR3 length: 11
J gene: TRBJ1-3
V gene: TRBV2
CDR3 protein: CASSLRNTIYF
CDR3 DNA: TGTGCCAGCAGCCTCAGAAACACCATATATTTT

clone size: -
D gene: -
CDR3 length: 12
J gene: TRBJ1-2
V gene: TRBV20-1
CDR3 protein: CSASPGPYGYTF
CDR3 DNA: TGCAGTGCTAGCCCAGGGCCCTATGGCTACACCTTC

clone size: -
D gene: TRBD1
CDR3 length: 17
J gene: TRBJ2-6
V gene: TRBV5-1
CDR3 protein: CASSGTGTYSGANVLTF
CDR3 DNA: TGCGCCAGCAGCGGGACAGGGACCTACTCTGGGGCCAACGTCCTGACTTTC

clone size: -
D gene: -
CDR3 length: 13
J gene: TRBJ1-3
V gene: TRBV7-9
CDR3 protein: CASGLSTGNTIYF
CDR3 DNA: TGTGCCAGCGGCTTATCAACTGGAAACACCATATATTTT

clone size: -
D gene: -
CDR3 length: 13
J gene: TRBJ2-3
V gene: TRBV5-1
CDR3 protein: CASSQEGEAGIHF
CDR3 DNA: TGCGCCAGCAGCCAAGAAGGAGAGGCAGGAATACATTTT

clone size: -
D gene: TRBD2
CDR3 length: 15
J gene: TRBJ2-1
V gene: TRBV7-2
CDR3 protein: CASRLGTSGSGEQFF
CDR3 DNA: TGTGCCAGCAGGCTCGGGACTAGCGGGAGTGGTGAGCAGTTCTTC

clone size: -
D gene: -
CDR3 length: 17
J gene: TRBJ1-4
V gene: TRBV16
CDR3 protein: CASSRTSQTLDNEKLFF
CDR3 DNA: TGTGCCAGCAGCCGCACCTCACAGACGCTCGACAATGAAAAACTGTTTTTT

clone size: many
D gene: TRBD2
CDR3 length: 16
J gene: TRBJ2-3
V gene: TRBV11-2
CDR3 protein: CASSLSGGRTTWTQYF
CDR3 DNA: TGTGCCAGCAGCTTATCGGGCGGGAGGACCACGTGGACGCAGTATTTT

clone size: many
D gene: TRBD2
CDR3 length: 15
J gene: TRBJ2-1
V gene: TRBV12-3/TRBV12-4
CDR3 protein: CAISASGRAYNEQFF
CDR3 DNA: TGTGCCATATCGGCAAGCGGGAGGGCGTACAATGAGCAGTTCTTC

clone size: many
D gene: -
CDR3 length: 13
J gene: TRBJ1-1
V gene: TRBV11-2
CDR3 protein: CASSRTGNTEAFF
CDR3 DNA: TGTGCCAGCAGTAGAACAGGGAACACTGAAGCTTTCTTT

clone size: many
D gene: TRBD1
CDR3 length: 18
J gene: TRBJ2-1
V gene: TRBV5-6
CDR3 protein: CASSSRTSGTVPYNEQFF
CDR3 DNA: TGTGCCAGCAGCTCTAGGACCTCCGGGACAGTGCCCTACAATGAGCAGTTCTTC

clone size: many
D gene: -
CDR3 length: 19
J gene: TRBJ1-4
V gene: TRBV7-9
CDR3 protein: CASSPPQWRTEGKLGKLFF
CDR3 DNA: TGTGCCAGCAGCCCCCCTCAATGGCGGACAGAGGGGAAACTTGGAAAACTGTTTTTT

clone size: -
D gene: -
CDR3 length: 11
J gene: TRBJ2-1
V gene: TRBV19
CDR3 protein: CAAGSGNEQFF
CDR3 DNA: TGTGCCGCAGGGTCCGGCAATGAGCAGTTCTTC

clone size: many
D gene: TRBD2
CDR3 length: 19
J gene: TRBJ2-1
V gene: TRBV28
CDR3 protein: CASSLPTRLAGGPYDEQFF
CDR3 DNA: TGTGCCAGCAGTTTACCGACCCGACTAGCGGGAGGGCCGTACGATGAGCAGTTCTTC

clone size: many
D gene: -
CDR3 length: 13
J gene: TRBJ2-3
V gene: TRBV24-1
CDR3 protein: CATSRQGTDTQYF
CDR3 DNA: TGTGCCACCAGTCGACAGGGCACAGATACGCAGTATTTT

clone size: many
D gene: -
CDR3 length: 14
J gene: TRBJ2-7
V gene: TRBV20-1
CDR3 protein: CSAGGAGESYEQYF
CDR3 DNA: TGCAGTGCGGGGGGAGCAGGGGAAAGCTACGAGCAGTACTTC

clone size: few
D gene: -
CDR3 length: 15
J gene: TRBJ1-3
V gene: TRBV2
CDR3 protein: CASSYRAISGNTIYF
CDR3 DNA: TGTGCCAGCAGTTACCGAGCAATCTCTGGAAACACCATATATTTT

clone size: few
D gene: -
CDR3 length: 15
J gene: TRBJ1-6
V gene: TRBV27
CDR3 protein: CATRGGGLDNSPLHF
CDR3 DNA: TGTGCCACCCGGGGGGGGGGGCTAGATAATTCACCCCTCCACTTT

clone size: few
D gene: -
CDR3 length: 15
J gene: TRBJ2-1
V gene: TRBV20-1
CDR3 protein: CSARDAGSAYNEQFF
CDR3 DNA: TGCAGTGCTAGAGACGCAGGGTCTGCCTACAATGAGCAGTTCTTC

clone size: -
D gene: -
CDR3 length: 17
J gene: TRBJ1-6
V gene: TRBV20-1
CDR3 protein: CSARDEQERLYNSPLHF
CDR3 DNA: TGCAGTGCTAGAGATGAACAGGAAAGGCTATATAATTCACCCCTCCACTTT

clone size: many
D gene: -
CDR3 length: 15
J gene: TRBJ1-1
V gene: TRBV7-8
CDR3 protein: CASSLVIGQNTEAFF
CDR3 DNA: TGTGCCAGCAGCTTAGTTATCGGTCAGAACACTGAAGCTTTCTTT

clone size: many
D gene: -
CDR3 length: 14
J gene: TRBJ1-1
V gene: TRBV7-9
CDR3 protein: CASSLEGLGTEAFF
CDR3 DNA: TGTGCCAGCAGCTTAGAGGGGTTGGGAACTGAAGCTTTCTTT

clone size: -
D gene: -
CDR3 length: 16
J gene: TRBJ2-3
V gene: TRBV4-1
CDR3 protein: CASSRIGGELLDTQYF
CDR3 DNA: TGCGCCAGCAGCCGAATAGGGGGTGAATTGTTGGATACGCAGTATTTT

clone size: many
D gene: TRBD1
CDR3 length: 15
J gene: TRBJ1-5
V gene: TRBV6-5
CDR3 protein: CASSWDSGGNQPQHF
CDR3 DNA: TGTGCCAGCAGTTGGGACAGCGGGGGCAATCAGCCCCAGCATTTT

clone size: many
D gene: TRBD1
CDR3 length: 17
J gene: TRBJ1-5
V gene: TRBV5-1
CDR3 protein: CASSLEGGAGSNQPQHF
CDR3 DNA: TGTGCCAGCAGCTTGGAAGGGGGCGCGGGAAGCAATCAGCCCCAGCATTTT

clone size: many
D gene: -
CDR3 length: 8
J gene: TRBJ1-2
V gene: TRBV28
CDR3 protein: CLNYGYTF
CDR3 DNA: TGTTTAAACTATGGCTACACCTTC

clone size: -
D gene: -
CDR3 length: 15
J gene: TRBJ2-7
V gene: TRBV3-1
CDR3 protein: CASSRWDISGNEQYF
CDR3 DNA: TGTGCCAGCAGCCGATGGGACATTAGCGGTAACGAGCAGTACTTC

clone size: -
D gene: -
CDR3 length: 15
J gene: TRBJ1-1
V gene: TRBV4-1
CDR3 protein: CASSQEETMNTEAFF
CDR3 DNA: TGCGCCAGCAGCCAAGAAGAGACCATGAACACTGAAGCTTTCTTT

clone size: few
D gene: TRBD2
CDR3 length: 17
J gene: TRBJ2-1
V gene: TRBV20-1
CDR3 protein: CSATGLAGASSYNEQFF
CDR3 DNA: TGCAGTGCTACGGGACTAGCGGGAGCGAGCTCCTACAATGAGCAGTTCTTC

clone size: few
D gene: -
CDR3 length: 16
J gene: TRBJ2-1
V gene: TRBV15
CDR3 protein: CATSGGDSAAYNEQFF
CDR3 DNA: TGTGCCACCAGCGGAGGGGACTCCGCCGCCTACAATGAGCAGTTCTTC

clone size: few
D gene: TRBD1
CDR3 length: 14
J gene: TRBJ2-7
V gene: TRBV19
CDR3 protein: CASSIRDRVYEQYF
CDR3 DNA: TGTGCCAGTAGTATCCGGGACAGGGTCTACGAGCAGTACTTC

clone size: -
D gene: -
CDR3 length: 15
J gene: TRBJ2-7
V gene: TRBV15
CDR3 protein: CATSRGPARSDEQYF
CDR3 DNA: TGTGCCACCAGCAGAGGACCCGCAAGGAGCGACGAGCAGTACTTC

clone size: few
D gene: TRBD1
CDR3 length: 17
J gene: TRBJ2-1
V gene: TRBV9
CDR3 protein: CASSVGIRTGGNNEQFF
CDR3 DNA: TGTGCCAGCAGCGTAGGAATTCGGACAGGGGGCAACAATGAGCAGTTCTTC

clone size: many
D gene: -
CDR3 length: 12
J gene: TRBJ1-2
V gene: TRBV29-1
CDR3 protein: CSVDGGDYGYTF
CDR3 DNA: TGCAGCGTTGACGGCGGAGACTATGGCTACACCTTC

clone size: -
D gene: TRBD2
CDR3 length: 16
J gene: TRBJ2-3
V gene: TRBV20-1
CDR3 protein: CSARDNGLALGDTQYF
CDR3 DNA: TGCAGTGCTAGAGATAACGGACTAGCGCTGGGAGATACGCAGTATTTT

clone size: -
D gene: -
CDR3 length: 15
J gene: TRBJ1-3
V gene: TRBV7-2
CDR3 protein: CASSLARVSGNTIYF
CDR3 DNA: TGTGCCAGCAGCTTAGCAAGAGTCTCTGGAAACACCATATATTTT